This section outlines one T cell receptor (beta chain) sequence together with its context. This clonotype was found a few times. It lacks a known antigen. No quality values exist for individual bases; no much larger clone is one base distant. The source of the sample is a study of T-cell memory formation after mild COVID-19 (dated by TCRdb to about 2021). Notes on the research overall: Most TCR sequence clusters were specific to one of the two donors. The cohort was made up of two young adult volunteers, one female and one male, who were previously healthy. In a couple of donors, T-cell clones that expanded and contracted after mild COVID-19 were followed by sequencing TCRalpha and TCRbeta repertoires longitudinally.

Sequenced using an Illumina NovaSeq 6000. TCRalpha and TCRbeta cDNA libraries were constructed by 5'RACE with constant-segment primers, with sample barcodes and unique molecular identifiers being introduced. RNA was extracted from every sample with Trizol reagent. Library amplification was performed in two PCR steps, and a second sample barcode and Illumina TruSeq adapters were introduced in the second step. Libraries were sequenced on an Illumina NovaSeq with 2 x 150 bp paired-end reads. As for the original processing: The reads were demultiplexed and collapsed into UMI-guided consensus sequences using migec v1.2.7. With mixcr v2.1.11, UMI consensuses were aligned to TRA and TRB V and J templates and assembled into clonotypes. A clonotype was counted as expanded or contracted only when both edgeR and NoisET called the clonotype significant, with the noise models trained on biological replicates. For edgeR calls, the thresholds were a false discovery rate-adjusted p below 0.01 and a log2 fold-change of 1. PCA with hierarchical clustering of max-normalized trajectories of the 1000 most abundant clonotypes was used as exploratory dynamics analysis. Each responding clone was given a CD4 or CD8 phenotype based on the CD4+ and CD8+ repertoires, which had been sequenced separately. Starting from the raw public reads, TCRdb applied fastp trimming at Q25, assembled clones with MiXCR and retained in-frame beta chains. Rows merge per CDR3 protein into single entries with the most common DNA and genes. The V and J calls here are based on TCRdb, not the publication. A total of just under 550,000 distinct CDR3 sequences appear in this sample, roughly 20% of them only once. The leading ten clones occupy around 12% of the sample.

Study-wide findings and limitations: Contracting CD4+ clones were located mainly in the CM and EM memory subsets, whereas CD8+ clones were found to be enriched in EMRA. Clones that contracted from day 15 to 85 showed balanced CD4/CD8 phenotypes, whereas a second wave of clones that expanded from day 15 to 37 leaned towards CD4+. Some responding clones were found in pre-infection memory, which suggests that pre-existing cross-reactive memory T cells took part in the SARS-CoV-2 response. SARS-CoV-2 specificity of the second-wave clones peaking on day 37 was not confirmed. The study included only a couple of mild cases, and larger cohorts that include severe cases with pre-infection samples were judged to be necessary.

Germline trimming: 6 bases from V, 7 bases from J; junction bases outside gene matches: 7. CDR1 SGHTA and CDR2 FQGNSA were looked up in the germline V gene. Measured from the cysteine to the phenylalanine, the CDR3 is 14 residues long. The sequence is cut down to CDR3 DNA, 42 bases in frame from base 1. Ficoll-Paque density gradient centrifugation was the method used to isolate PBMCs. The sample was PBMCs or a T cell subset sorted from them (not recorded which). The chain was built from TRBV7-2 and TRBJ2-1, with 9 junctional bases fitting TRBD1. This receptor was identified in an adult woman who had mild COVID-19 (a few samples of this study predate the infection). The sample titles of this study are shuffled in the database, so cell type and time point are left out; the donor was told from shared clones. In nucleotide form, the sequence is TGTGCCAGCAGTTCGGGACAGGGTTTGAATGAGCAGTTCTTC. Translated, this is CASSSGQGLNEQFF.